The 23 T cell receptor beta chains in this list originate from one sample, sequenced in a study of T cell responses to AZD1222 COVID-19 vaccine. Profiled with immunoSEQ multiplex PCR; TCRdb holds only in-frame clones, not every one. The sample lists under 70,000 clones, 80% to 90% occurring once. The material sequenced was peripheral blood, taken on day 0 of AZD1222 vaccination. The receptors shown here come from an adult in good health.

V and J are TRBV19 and TRBJ2-7; unclear D gene. Germline CDR1 LNHDA, CDR2 SQIVND (reference sequence). The CDR3 runs to 14 residues. V lost 3 bases, J lost 1 base, and 10 bases lay in between. The CDR3 DNA sequence: TGTGCCAGTAGTATCCAGGCAGAATCCTACGAGCAGTACTTC. Translated: CASSIQAESYEQYF.

The rearrangement joins TRBV30 to TRBJ1-3; D is ambiguous. Germline CDR1 reads GTSNPN; CDR2 reads SVGIG (reference sequence). Trimming left V 2 bases short and J 0 bases short, with 8 bases between. The CDR3 has 14 residues. The CDR3 reads CAWSRSSSGNTIYF. For the CDR3, the DNA is TGTGCCTGGAGTCGATCCAGCTCTGGAAACACCATATATTTT.

The chain uses TRBV30 and TRBJ2-5, with 10 nucleotides matching TRBD2. Germline CDR1 and CDR2: GTSNPN and SVGIG (reference sequence). This CDR3 region has 14 residues. Germline trimming cut 3 bases from V and 2 bases from J; bases unmatched to any gene: 3. CDR3 sequence: CAWRLAGNQETQYF. The CDR3 DNA follows: TGTGCCTGGAGACTAGCGGGAAATCAAGAGACCCAGTACTTC.

The CDR3 bases are TGTGCCAGCAGTTACGATGACAGGGGGTACGAGCAGTACTTC. It specifies CASSYDDRGYEQYF. V is TRBV6-5 and J is TRBJ2-7; TRBD1 matches 9 bases. In germline, CDR1 is MNHEY, CDR2 SVGAGI. This CDR3 is 14 amino acids long. V lost 2 bases and J lost 4; bases outside the gene matches: 3.

The chain links TRBV5-1 to TRBJ2-3; 11 bases are shared with TRBD2. Germline V lookup: CDR1 SGHRS, CDR2 YFSETQ. The CDR3 has 16 amino acids. With V trimmed by 4 bases and J by 2 bases, 6 bases remained unmatched. The CDR3 DNA sequence: TGCGCCAGCAGCCCACGACTAGCGGGACCCACAGATACGCAGTATTTT. Its protein product is CASSPRLAGPTDTQYF.

This chain uses TRBV6-5 with TRBJ1-2; D is unclear. The germline V gene encodes CDR1 MNHEY and CDR2 SVGAGI. Deletions cut 4 bases from V and 6 bases from J, with 12 bases between. There are 13 residues in the CDR3. The CDR3 sequence: CASSSRRNHGYTF. CDR3 coding DNA: TGTGCCAGCAGTTCACGGAGGAACCATGGCTACACCTTC.

CDR3 sequence reads: CASSPSDRGSNQPQHF. As DNA, the CDR3 is TGTGCCAGCAGTCCAAGCGACAGGGGAAGCAATCAGCCCCAGCATTTT. The J gene is TRBJ1-5, the V gene TRBV3-1 (or the pseudogene TRBV3-2), with TRBD1 matching over 8 bases. There are 16 residues in the CDR3. Trimming removed 6 bases from V and 1 base from J; junction bases left unmatched: 8. CDR1 is LGHDT and CDR2 is YNNKEL in the germline V gene (reference sequence).

The chain joins TRBV19 to TRBJ1-2, with 7 positions matching TRBD1. Germline V gene sequence: CDR1 LNHDA, CDR2 SQIVND (reference sequence). There are 16 residues in the CDR3. J gave up 1 base and V 4 bases, and 9 bases lay outside the gene matches. The CDR3 DNA reads as TGTGCCAGTAGTAGGGACAGCCAGAATTATAACTATGGCTACACCTTC. As protein: CASSRDSQNYNYGYTF.

The chain is built from TRBV18 and TRBJ2-1, with 8 nucleotides matching TRBD1. With 2 bases clipped from V and 7 bases from J, the junction kept 4 bases outside the gene matches. The CDR3 runs 14 residues. CDR1 is KGHSH, CDR2 LQKENI, per germline. CDR3 DNA sequence: TGTGCCAGCTCACCAAACAGGGGGGAGAATGAGCAGTTCTTC. This sequence encodes CASSPNRGENEQFF.

The DNA of the CDR3 is TGTGCCAGCAGCTTGAATCGGGGCGTTGAAGAGACCCAGTACTTC. This gives the protein CASSLNRGVEETQYF. The gene calls are TRBV5-4 and TRBJ2-5; TRBD1 or TRBD2 may be the D gene (5 bases each). CDR1 and CDR2 from the germline V gene are SGHNT and YYREEE (reference sequence). The ends were cut back, 1 base at V and 3 bases at J, with 13 bases in the middle. The CDR3 contains 15 residues.

The gene calls are TRBV5-6 and TRBJ1-5; D is undetermined. The CDR3 contains 14 residues. Trimming cost V 3 bases and J 3 bases, with 10 bases left between them. Per germline, CDR1 SGHDT and CDR2 YYEEEE. The CDR3, as DNA: TGTGCCAGCAGCTCACGTGTCTTCAATCAGCCCCAGCATTTT. As protein: CASSSRVFNQPQHF.

The rearrangement uses TRBV2 and TRBJ1-1, with 9 positions matching TRBD1. Looked up from germline, CDR1 is SNHLY and CDR2 is FYNNEI. J lost 5 bases, V lost 7 bases, and 11 bases had no gene match. The CDR3 length is 15 residues. CDR3 loop: CASKASGTGKTEAFF. The DNA of the CDR3 is TGTGCCAGCAAAGCCTCCGGGACAGGGAAAACTGAAGCTTTCTTT. The variable domain in full, completed from reference TRBV2 and TRBJ1-1, reads EPEVTQTPSHQVTQMGQEVILRCVPISNHLYFYWYRQILGQKVEFLVSFYNNEISEKSEIFDDQFSVERPDGSNFTLKIRSTKLEDSAMYFCASKASGTGKTEAFFGQGTRLTVV.

The gene calls are TRBV5-1 and TRBJ2-1, with 7 bases matching TRBD2. Germline loops: CDR1 SGHRS, CDR2 YFSETQ. The junction had 13 bases not matched to a gene; V was cut back by 0 bases and J by 4 bases. This CDR3 is 18 amino acids long. CDR3 sequence reads: CASSLGLAGRRLYNEQFF. The CDR3 DNA reads TGCGCCAGCAGCTTGGGACTAGCTGGGCGCCGCCTTTACAATGAGCAGTTCTTC.

The chain couples TRBV19 to TRBJ2-2, with 9 nucleotides matching TRBD1. This CDR3 spans 17 amino acids. V lost 7 bases to trimming and J lost 1 base; unmatched junction nucleotides: 10. Germline V gene lookup returns CDR1 LNHDA and CDR2 SQIVND (reference sequence). CDR3 residues: CASIGAGTGQNTGELFF. DNA of the CDR3: TGTGCCAGTATAGGAGCCGGGACAGGGCAGAACACCGGGGAGCTGTTTTTT. Full variable domain (missing parts from reference TRBV19 and TRBJ2-2): DGGITQSPKYLFRKEGQNVTLSCEQNLNHDAMYWYRQDPGQGLRLIYYSQIVNDFQKGDIAEGYSVSREKKESFPLTVTSAQKNPTAFYLCASIGAGTGQNTGELFFGEGSRLTVL.

This chain uses TRBV5-1 with TRBJ1-6; a weak D match, TRBD1 (5 bases). V shed 7 bases and J shed 10 bases, with 18 bases lying between them. Looked up from germline, CDR1 is SGHRS and CDR2 is YFSETQ. The CDR3 is 14 amino acids. The CDR3 sequence is CASATGTVGSPLHF. The CDR3 DNA follows: TGCGCCAGCGCCACCGGGACGGTAGGGTCACCCCTCCACTTT.

This clone was detected only a few times. The rearrangement links TRBV4-1 to TRBJ1-5; D is undetermined. CDR1 and CDR2 (germline): MGHRA, YSYEKL. The CDR3 runs 14 residues. V lost 1 base, J lost 3 bases, and 7 bases lay in between. The CDR3 here is CASSQVQNNQPQHF. In nucleotides, the CDR3 is TGCGCCAGCAGCCAAGTGCAGAACAATCAGCCCCAGCATTTT.

The J gene is TRBJ2-5, the V gene TRBV30; D uncertain. The germline V gene has CDR1 GTSNPN and CDR2 SVGIG (reference sequence). This CDR3 spans 14 amino acids. Trimming pared 0 bases from V and 2 bases from J, leaving 10 bases between. CDR3 in DNA: TGTGCCTGGAGTGTAAGGACCATACAAGAGACCCAGTACTTC. As protein: CAWSVRTIQETQYF.

The chain links TRBV19 to TRBJ1-5; D unresolved. CDR1 LNHDA and CDR2 SQIVND come from the germline V gene (reference sequence). The CDR3 extends over 17 amino acids. V lost 1 base, J lost 2 bases, and 15 bases lay in between. CDR3 loop: CASSIAHGGRGNQPQHF. The CDR3 nucleotides read TGTGCCAGTAGTATAGCTCACGGAGGGCGCGGCAATCAGCCCCAGCATTTT.

For this clone: One end of the junction fails to match germline, which may point to a read error. The V call is TRBV10-3, the J call TRBJ1-2, with 7 positions matching TRBD1. This CDR3 is built from 17 residues. The germline V gene encodes CDR1 ENHRY and CDR2 SYGVKD. DNA for the CDR3: TGTGCCATCAGTGACCTTGGACAGGCTAAAACGTCTTTATTTATCCGATTC. It encodes CAISDLGQAKTSLFIRF.

V usage is TRBV5-1 and J usage is TRBJ2-7, with D perhaps TRBD2 (5 bases). CDR1 is SGHRS, CDR2 YFSETQ, per germline. V lost 4 bases and J 7 bases, leaving 21 bases between the germline ends. The CDR3 extends over 15 amino acids. The CDR3 is CASSPGSDGSGEQYF. The CDR3 DNA is TGCGCCAGCAGCCCCGGTTCGGACGGGTCGGGGGAGCAGTACTTC.

The chain couples TRBV4-3 to TRBJ2-5; a possible D gene is TRBD2 (5 bases). Deletions cut 0 bases from V and 3 bases from J, with 17 bases between. The CDR3 loop spans 17 amino acids. CDR1 and CDR2 from the germline V gene are LGHNA and YSLEER. The CDR3 region is CASSQDLPSGSKETQYF. The CDR3 nucleotides read TGCGCCAGCAGCCAAGATCTGCCCAGCGGCTCTAAAGAGACCCAGTACTTC.

The rearrangement joins TRBV5-1 to TRBJ1-1; D remains unclear. Per the germline V gene, CDR1 is SGHRS and CDR2 is YFSETQ. Trimming pared 0 bases from V and 1 base from J, leaving 4 bases between. The CDR3 contains 13 residues. The DNA for the CDR3 is TGCGCCAGCAGCTTGGCCGGGAACACTGAAGCTTTCTTT. Its translation: CASSLAGNTEAFF.

This rearrangement joins TRBV5-1 to TRBJ1-1; 9 nucleotides match TRBD1. CDR1 is SGHRS and CDR2 is YFSETQ in the germline V gene. CDR3 length: 16 residues. V shed 4 bases, J shed 6 bases, and the junction held 13 bases outside the gene matches. The CDR3 DNA reads as TGCGCCAGCAGCGCCTACTACAGGGGGCGCGGTTCTGAAGCTTTCTTT. Residues: CASSAYYRGRGSEAFF.